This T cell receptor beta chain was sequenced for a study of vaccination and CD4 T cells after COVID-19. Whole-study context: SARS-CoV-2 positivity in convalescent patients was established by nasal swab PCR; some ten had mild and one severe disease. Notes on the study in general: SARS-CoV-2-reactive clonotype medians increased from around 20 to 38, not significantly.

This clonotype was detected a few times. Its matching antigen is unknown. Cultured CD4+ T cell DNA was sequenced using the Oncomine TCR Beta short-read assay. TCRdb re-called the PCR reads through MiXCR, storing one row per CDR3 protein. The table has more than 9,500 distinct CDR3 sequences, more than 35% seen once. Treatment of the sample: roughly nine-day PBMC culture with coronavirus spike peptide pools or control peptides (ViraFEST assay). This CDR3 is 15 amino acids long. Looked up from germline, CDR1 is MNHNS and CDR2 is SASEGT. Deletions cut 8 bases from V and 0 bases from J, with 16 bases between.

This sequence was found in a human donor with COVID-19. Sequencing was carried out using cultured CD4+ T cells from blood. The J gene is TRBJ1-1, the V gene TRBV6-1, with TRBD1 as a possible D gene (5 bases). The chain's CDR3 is CASHFTAGMNTEAFF. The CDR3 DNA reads TGTGCCAGCCACTTTACGGCAGGGATGAACACTGAAGCTTTCTTT.